This TCR beta chain was observed in a study of vaccination and CD4 T cells after COVID-19. This clonotype was seen more than once but under ten times. The antigen is undetermined. The treatment here: approximately nine-day PBMC culture with coronavirus spike peptide pools or control peptides (ViraFEST assay). The Oncomine TCR Beta short-read assay generated sequence data from the DNA of cultured CD4+ T cells. One entry per CDR3 protein, called by TCRdb with MiXCR from the PCR reads. The repertoire holds about 7,100 distinct CDR3 sequences, with 73% as singletons. Trimming took 7 bases from V and 5 from J, leaving 12 bases between them. The germline CDR1 and CDR2 sequences are SNHLY and FYNNEI. The CDR3 covers 12 residues.

This TCR derives from a human donor who had recovered from COVID-19. Sequenced input: CD4+ T cells from blood, cultured in vitro. The chain employs TRBV2 and TRBJ2-7; the D is unclear. This CDR3 is CASNYLPHEQYF. The CDR3 nucleotides are TGTGCCAGCAACTACCTCCCTCACGAGCAGTACTTC.